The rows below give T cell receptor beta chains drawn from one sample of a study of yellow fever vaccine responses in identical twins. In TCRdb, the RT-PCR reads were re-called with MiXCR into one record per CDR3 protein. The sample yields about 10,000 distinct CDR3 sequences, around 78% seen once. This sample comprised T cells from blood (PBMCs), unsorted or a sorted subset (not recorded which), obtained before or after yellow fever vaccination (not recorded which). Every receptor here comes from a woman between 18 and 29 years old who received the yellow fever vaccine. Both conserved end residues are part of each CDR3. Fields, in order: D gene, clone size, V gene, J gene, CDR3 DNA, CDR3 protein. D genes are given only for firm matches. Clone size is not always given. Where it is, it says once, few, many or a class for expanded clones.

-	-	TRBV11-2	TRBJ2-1	TGTGCCAGCAGCCCCAGCCTTTCATACAATGAGCAGTTCTTC	CASSPSLSYNEQFF
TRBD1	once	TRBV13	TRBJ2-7	TGTGCCAGCAGCCCCAGGGACAGCTCCTACGAGCAGTACTTC	CASSPRDSSYEQYF
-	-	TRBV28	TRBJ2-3	TGTGCCAGCAGTTACATAGGGGGATCGCAGTATTTT	CASSYIGGSQYF
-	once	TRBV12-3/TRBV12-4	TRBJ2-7	TGTGCCAGCAGACGACTAGGGACCAGCTCCTACGAGCAGTACTTC	CASRRLGTSSYEQYF
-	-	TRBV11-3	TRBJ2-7	TGTGCCAGCAGCTTACCCCTCGGGGGGCTCGACGAGCAGTACTTC	CASSLPLGGLDEQYF
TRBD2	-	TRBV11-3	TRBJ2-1	TGTGCCAGCAGCTTTTTACTAGCGGCAGACAATGAGCAGTTCTTC	CASSFLLAADNEQFF
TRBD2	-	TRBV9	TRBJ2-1	TGTGCCAGCAGCGTAGATCAGCGGGGAGAGCAGTTCTTC	CASSVDQRGEQFF
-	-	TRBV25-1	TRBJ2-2	TGTGCCAGCACCTGGGGGACGAACACCGGGGAGCTGTTTTTT	CASTWGTNTGELFF
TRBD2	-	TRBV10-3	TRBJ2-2	TGTGCCATCAGTCCCGGGACTAGCGGGAGGATGTACACCGGGGAGCTGTTTTTT	CAISPGTSGRMYTGELFF
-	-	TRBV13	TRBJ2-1	TGTGCCAGCAGCTATGGGGGAAACTCCTACAATGAGCAGTTCTTC	CASSYGGNSYNEQFF
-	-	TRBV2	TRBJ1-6	TGTGCCAGCAGTGAAGCGAGACAGAGCTCCTATAATTCACCCCTCCACTTT	CASSEARQSSYNSPLHF
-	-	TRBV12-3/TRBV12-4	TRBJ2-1	TGTGCCAGCAGTTTGAGCGGAACCGCCAGGGATGAGCAGTTCTTC	CASSLSGTARDEQFF
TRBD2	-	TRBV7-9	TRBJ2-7	TGTGCCAGCAGTTCTGGACTAGCGGGAACGTACTCAGCCTACGAGCAGTACTTC	CASSSGLAGTYSAYEQYF
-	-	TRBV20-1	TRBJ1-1	TGCAGTGCTAGACCCAGCTCTCAGGGAAACACTGAAGCTTTCTTT	CSARPSSQGNTEAFF
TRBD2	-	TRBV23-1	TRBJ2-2	TGCGCCAGCAGTCTAGCGGGGAGGACCGGGGAGCTGTTTTTT	CASSLAGRTGELFF
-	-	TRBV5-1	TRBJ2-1	TGCGCCAGCACTACTACCAATGAGCAGTTCTTC	CASTTTNEQFF
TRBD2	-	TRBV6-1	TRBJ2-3	TGTGCCAGCAGTGCACTAGCGGCCCACACAGATACGCAGTATTTT	CASSALAAHTDTQYF
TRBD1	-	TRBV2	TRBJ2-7	TGTGCCAGCAGTCGACAGGGTGTTGACGAGCAGTACTTC	CASSRQGVDEQYF
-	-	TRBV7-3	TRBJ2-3	TGTGCCAGCAGCCCTCCAGGGTCAGATACGCAGTATTTT	CASSPPGSDTQYF
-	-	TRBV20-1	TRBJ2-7	TGCAGTGCTTTAGACAGGAAAAGCTCCTACGAGCAGTACTTC	CSALDRKSSYEQYF
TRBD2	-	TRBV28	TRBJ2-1	TGTGCCAGCAGCGCCCTACTAGCGGAGTCCTACAATGAGCAGTTCTTC	CASSALLAESYNEQFF
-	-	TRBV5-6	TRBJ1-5	TGTGCCAGCAGCTTATACGCGGGGAATCAGCCCCAGCATTTT	CASSLYAGNQPQHF
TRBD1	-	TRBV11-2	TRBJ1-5	TGTGCCAGCAGCGCGGCGGGACAGGCAAATCAGCCCCAGCATTTT	CASSAAGQANQPQHF
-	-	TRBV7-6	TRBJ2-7	TGTGCCAGCAGCCCACGCCCTTCTGGGGACTACGAGCAGTACTTC	CASSPRPSGDYEQYF
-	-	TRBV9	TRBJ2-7	TGTGCCAGCAGCGTCCAGGGTAGCGCCTACGAGCAGTACTTC	CASSVQGSAYEQYF
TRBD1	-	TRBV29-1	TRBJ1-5	TGCAGCGTGGGACAGGGTATCAATCAGCCCCAGCATTTT	CSVGQGINQPQHF
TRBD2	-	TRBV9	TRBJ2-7	TGTGCCAGCAGCGTAGGACTAGCGAGCCTCTACGAGCAGTACTTC	CASSVGLASLYEQYF
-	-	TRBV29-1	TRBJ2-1	TGCAGCGTTAGTAAATGGGAGAACAAGCAGTTCTTC	CSVSKWENKQFF
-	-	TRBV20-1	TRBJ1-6	TGCAGTGCTAGAGGAGAGGGGATTTCACCCCTCCACTTT	CSARGEGISPLHF
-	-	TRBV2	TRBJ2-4	TGTGCCAGCAGTGAAGCAAGTAGTTTAGCCAAAAACATTCAGTACTTC	CASSEASSLAKNIQYF
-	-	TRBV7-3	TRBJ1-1	TGTGCCAGCAGCTTAACTCCGACTCTGAACACTGAAGCTTTCTTT	CASSLTPTLNTEAFF
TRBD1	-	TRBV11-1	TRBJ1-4	TGTGCCAGCAGCTTGAGGGGGCCTAATGAAAAACTGTTTTTT	CASSLRGPNEKLFF
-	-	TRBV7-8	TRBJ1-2	TGTGCCAGCAGCACGGGACGCTATGGCTACACCTTC	CASSTGRYGYTF
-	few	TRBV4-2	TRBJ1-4	TGTGCCAGCACTCCGCTCGGGGCAGGTTTTAATGAAAAACTGTTTTTT	CASTPLGAGFNEKLFF
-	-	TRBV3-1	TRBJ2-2	TGTGCCAGCAGCCAGAACACCGGGGAGCTGTTTTTT	CASSQNTGELFF
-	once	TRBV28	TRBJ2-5	TGTGCCAGCAGCTCCCCGGGACGGAAACAAGAGACCCAGTACTTC	CASSSPGRKQETQYF
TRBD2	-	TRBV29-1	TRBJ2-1	TGCAGCGTTGAAGATCGGGGGACTAGCGGGAGCTCCTACAATGAGCAGTTCTTC	CSVEDRGTSGSSYNEQFF
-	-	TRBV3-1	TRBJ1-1	TGTGCCAGCAGCCTAGGGGAGGGCACTGAAGCTTTCTTT	CASSLGEGTEAFF
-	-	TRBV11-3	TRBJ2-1	TGTGCCAGCAGCTTTAATAATGAGCAGTTCTTC	CASSFNNEQFF
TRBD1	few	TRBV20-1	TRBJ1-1	TGCAGTGCCAAGGACAGGTGGGAAGCTTTCTTT	CSAKDRWEAFF
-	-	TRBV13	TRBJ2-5	TGTGCCAGCAGGGTTACTTTACTAGAGACCCAGTACTTC	CASRVTLLETQYF
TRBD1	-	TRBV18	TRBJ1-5	TGTGCCAGCTCACCCGGGACAGGGTACATAGGAAATCAGCCCCAGCATTTT	CASSPGTGYIGNQPQHF
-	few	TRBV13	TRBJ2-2	TGTGCCAGCAGCTTAGGTTATCTATTGAACACCGGGGAGCTGTTTTTT	CASSLGYLLNTGELFF
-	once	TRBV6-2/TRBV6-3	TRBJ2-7	TGTGCCAGCAGTTACTCGTTTGGCGGCGACCCAGTGTACGAGCAGTACTTC	CASSYSFGGDPVYEQYF
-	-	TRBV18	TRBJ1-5	TGTGCCAGCTCACCCCTAACTTCGGATCAGCCCCAGCATTTT	CASSPLTSDQPQHF